This TCR beta chain is drawn from a study of CD4 and CD8 cells across lung adenocarcinoma regions (dated by TCRdb to 2017 to 2018). Broadly, across the study: The study examined intratumor heterogeneity of the T cell receptor repertoire by comparing tumor centers with tumor margins.

V loses 4 bases at its end and J loses 0 bases; junction bases beyond the gene matches: 3. The CDR3 starts with the cysteine, ends with the phenylalanine, and has 18 residues. Solely the CDR3 DNA is kept, with 54 bases framed from the first base. In the germline V gene, CDR1 corresponds to MNHNS and CDR2 to SASEGT. Library creation used PCR. The instrument was a HiSeq X Ten. The public reads were reprocessed in TCRdb via fastp at Q25 and MiXCR, keeping in-frame beta chains. Records with the same CDR3 protein are collapsed into one entry carrying the most frequent genes and DNA. The sample contains about 2,000 distinct CDR3 sequences, 35% to 55% of them found a single time. The top ten clonotypes cover more than 20% of the sample. Patients with localized lung adenocarcinoma, a subtype of non-small cell lung cancer, were used as donors. These samples came from the centers of localized lung adenocarcinomas. For TCR repertoire analysis, CD4+ T cells from tumor tissue were profiled apart from CD8+ T cells.

A word on this clonotype: It lacks a known antigen. No per-base quality is available; no much larger clone lies one base away.

The chain links TRBV6-1 with TRBJ2-2; TRBD2 lines up with 15 middle nucleotides. The clonotype comes from a female donor with lung adenocarcinoma. The CD4 and CD8 labels of this study may be unreliable. The sample taken for sequencing was CD4+ T cells from the center of a lung tumor. The intended sense of this specimen's cell subset or site label: tumor center region. This receptor carries the CDR3 CASSGGTSGRSNTGELFF. The DNA sequence is given as TGTGCCAGCAGTGGAGGGACTAGCGGGAGGTCGAACACCGGGGAGCTGTTTTTT.